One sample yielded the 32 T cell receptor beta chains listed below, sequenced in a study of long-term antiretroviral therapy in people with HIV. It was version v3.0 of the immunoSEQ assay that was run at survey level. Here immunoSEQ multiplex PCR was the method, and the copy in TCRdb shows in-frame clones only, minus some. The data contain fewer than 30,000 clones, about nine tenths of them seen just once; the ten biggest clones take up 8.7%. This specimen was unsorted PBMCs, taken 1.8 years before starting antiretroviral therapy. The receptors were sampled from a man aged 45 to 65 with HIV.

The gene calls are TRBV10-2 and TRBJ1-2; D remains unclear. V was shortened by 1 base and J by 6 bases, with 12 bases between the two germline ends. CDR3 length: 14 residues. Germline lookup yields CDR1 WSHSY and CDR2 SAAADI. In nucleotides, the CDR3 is TGCGCCAGCAGTGAGTTGGCGGCAGTTGATGGCTACACCTTC. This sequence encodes CASSELAAVDGYTF.

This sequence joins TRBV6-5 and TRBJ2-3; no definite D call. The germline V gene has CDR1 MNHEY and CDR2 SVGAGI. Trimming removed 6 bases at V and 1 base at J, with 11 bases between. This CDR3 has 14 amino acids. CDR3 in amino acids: CASSPRGGTDTQYF. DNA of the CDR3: TGTGCCAGCAGCCCCCGTGGGGGCACAGATACGCAGTATTTT.

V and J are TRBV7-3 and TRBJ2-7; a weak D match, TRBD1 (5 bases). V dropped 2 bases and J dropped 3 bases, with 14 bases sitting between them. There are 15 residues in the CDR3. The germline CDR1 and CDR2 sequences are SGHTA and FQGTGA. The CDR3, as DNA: TGTGCCAGCAGCTTAGGGGCGTCGGGCGGCTACGAGCAGTACTTC. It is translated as CASSLGASGGYEQYF.

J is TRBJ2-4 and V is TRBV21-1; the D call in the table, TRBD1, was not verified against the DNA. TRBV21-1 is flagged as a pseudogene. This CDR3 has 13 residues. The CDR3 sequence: CASIHLAKNIQYF. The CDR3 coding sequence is TGTGCCAGCATCCATTTAGCCAAAAACATTCAGTACTTC.

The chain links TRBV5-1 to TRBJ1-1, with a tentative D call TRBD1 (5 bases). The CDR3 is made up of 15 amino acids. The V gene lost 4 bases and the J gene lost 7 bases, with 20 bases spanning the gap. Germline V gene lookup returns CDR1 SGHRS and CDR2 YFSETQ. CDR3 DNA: TGCGCCAGCAGCGCCTTCGGGAGTGAGGGGCTTGAAGCTTTCTTT. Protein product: CASSAFGSEGLEAFF.

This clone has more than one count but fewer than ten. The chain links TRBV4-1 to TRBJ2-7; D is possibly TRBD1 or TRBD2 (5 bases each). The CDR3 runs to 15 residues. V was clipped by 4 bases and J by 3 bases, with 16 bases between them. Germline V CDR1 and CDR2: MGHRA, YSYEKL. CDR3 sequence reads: CASSRAVGVFYEQYF. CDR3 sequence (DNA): TGCGCCAGCAGCCGCGCGGTGGGGGTGTTCTACGAGCAGTACTTC.

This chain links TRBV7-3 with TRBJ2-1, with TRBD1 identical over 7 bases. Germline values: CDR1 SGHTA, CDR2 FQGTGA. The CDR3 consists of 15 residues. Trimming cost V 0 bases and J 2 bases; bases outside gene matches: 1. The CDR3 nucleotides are TGTGCCAGCAGCTTAACCCAGGGGGCCTACAATGAGCAGTTCTTC. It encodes CASSLTQGAYNEQFF.

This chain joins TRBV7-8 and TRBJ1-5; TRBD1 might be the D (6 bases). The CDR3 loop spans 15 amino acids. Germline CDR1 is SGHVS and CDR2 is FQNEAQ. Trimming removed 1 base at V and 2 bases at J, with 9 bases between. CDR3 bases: TGTGCCAGCAGCTTAGTATCAGGGGGCAATCAGCCCCAGCATTTT. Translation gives CASSLVSGGNQPQHF.

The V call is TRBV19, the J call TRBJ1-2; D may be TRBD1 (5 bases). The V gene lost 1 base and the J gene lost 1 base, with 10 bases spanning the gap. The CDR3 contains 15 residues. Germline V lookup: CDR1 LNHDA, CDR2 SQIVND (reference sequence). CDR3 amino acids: CASSIVRGGNYGYTF. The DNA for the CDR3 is TGTGCCAGTAGTATAGTTCGGGGCGGTAACTATGGCTACACCTTC.

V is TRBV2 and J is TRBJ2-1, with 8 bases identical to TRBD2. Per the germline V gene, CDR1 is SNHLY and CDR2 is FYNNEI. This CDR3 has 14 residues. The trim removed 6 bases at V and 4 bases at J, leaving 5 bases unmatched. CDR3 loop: CASSPGLVYNEQFF. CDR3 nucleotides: TGTGCCAGCAGCCCGGGACTAGTATACAATGAGCAGTTCTTC.

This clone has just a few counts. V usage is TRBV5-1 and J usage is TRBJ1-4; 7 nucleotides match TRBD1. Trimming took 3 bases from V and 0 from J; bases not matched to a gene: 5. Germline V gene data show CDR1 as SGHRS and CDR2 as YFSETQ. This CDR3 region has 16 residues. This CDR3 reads CASSWDSPATNEKLFF. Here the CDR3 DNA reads TGCGCCAGCAGCTGGGACAGCCCTGCAACTAATGAAAAACTGTTTTTT.

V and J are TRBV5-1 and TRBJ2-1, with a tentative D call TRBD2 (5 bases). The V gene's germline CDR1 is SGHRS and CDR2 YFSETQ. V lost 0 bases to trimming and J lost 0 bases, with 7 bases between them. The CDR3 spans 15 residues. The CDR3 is CASSLELVSYNEQFF. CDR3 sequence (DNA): TGCGCCAGCAGCTTGGAACTAGTCTCCTACAATGAGCAGTTCTTC.

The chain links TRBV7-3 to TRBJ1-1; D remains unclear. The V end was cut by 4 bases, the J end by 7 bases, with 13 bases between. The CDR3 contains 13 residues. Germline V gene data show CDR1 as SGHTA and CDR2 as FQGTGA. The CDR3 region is CASSSNPDGEAFF. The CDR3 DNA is TGTGCCAGCAGCTCGAATCCGGACGGTGAAGCTTTCTTT. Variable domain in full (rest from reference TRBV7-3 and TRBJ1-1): GAGVSQTPSNKVTEKGKYVELRCDPISGHTALYWYRQSLGQGPEFLIYFQGTGAADDSGLPNDRFFAVRPEGSVSTLKIQRTERGDSAVYLCASSSNPDGEAFFGQGTRLTVV.

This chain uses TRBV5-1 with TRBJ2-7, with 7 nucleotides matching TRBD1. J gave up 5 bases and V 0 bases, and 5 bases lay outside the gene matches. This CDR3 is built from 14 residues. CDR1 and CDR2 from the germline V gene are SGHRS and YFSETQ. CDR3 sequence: CASSLGQGVNEQYF. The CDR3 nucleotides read TGCGCCAGCAGCTTGGGGCAGGGGGTTAACGAGCAGTACTTC.

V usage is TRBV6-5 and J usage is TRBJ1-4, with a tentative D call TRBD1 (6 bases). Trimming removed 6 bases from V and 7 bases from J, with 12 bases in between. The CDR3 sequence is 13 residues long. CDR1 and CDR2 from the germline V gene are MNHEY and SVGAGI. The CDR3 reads CASSPRGLEKLFF. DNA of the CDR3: TGTGCCAGCAGCCCCAGGGGTCTTGAAAAACTGTTTTTT.

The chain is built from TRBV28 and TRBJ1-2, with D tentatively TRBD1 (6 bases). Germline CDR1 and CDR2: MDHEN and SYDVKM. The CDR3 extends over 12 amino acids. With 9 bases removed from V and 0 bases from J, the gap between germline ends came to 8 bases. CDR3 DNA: TGTGCCAGTACAGGGACTAACTATGGCTACACCTTC. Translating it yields CASTGTNYGYTF.

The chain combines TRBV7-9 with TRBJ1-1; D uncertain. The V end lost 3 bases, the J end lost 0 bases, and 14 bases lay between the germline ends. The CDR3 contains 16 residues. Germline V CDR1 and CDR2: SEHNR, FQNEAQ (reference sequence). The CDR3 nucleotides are TGTGCCAGCAGCTTCCGGAAGACAATCATGAACACTGAAGCTTTCTTT. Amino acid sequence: CASSFRKTIMNTEAFF.

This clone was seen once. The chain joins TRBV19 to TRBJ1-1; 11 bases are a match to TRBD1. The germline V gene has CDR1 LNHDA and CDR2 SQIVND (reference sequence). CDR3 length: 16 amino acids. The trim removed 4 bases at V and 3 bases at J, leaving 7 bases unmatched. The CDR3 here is CASSRDPGQGDTEAFF. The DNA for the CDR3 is TGTGCCAGTAGTAGGGATCCGGGACAGGGGGACACTGAAGCTTTCTTT.

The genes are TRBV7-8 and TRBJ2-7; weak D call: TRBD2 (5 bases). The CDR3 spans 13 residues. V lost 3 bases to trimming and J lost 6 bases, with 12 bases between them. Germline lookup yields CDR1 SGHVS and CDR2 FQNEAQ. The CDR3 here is CASSFAEGGEQYF. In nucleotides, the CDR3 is TGTGCCAGCAGCTTTGCTGAGGGTGGCGAGCAGTACTTC.

In nucleotides, the CDR3 is TGTGCCAGAAGCGTACAGGCTGCCCACCTTGAAAAACTGTTTTTT. Protein sequence: CARSVQAAHLEKLFF. The rearrangement links TRBV5-3 to TRBJ1-4, with D perhaps matching TRBD1 (5 bases). TRBV5-3 is noted as an ORF with a role that remains uncertain. The CDR3 is made up of 15 amino acids. The V end lost 4 bases, the J end lost 7 bases, and 17 bases lay between the germline ends.

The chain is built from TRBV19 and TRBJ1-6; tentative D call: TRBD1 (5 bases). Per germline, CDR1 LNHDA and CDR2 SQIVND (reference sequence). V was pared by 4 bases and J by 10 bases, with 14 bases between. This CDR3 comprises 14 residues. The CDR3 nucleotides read TGTGCCAGTAGTAATCAGGGTCTCGGGTCACCCCTCCACTTT. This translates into CASSNQGLGSPLHF.

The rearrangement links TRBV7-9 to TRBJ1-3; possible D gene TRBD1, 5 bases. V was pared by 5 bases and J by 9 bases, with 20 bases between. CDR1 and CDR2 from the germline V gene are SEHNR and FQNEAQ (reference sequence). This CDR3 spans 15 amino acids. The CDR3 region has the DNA TGTGCCAGCAGCGAACCGGGCGTCGGGGGGAGCACCATATATTTT. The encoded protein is CASSEPGVGGSTIYF.

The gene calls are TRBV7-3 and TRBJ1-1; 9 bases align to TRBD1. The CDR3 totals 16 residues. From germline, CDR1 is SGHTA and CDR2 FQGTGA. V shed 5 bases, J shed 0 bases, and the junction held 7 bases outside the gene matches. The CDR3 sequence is CASSDWTGVMNTEAFF. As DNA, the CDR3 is TGTGCCAGCAGCGATTGGACAGGGGTGATGAACACTGAAGCTTTCTTT.

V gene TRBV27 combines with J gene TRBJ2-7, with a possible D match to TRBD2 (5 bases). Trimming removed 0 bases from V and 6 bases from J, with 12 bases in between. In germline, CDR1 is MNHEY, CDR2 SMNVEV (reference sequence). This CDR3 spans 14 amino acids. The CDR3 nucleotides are TGTGCCAGCAGTTTATCAACTGGAGGAGTCGAGCAGTACTTC. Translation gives CASSLSTGGVEQYF.

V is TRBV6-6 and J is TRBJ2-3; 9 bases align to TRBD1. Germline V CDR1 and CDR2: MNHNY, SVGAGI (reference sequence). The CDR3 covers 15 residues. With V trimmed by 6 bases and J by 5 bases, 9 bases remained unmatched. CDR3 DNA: TGTGCCAGCAGCCTCCGGGACAGGGAGGGAGATACGCAGTATTTT. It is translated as CASSLRDREGDTQYF.

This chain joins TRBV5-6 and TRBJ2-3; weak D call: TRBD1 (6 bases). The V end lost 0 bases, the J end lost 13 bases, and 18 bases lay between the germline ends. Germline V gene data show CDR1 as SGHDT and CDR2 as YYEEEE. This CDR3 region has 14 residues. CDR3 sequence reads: CASSLASRDNEEYF. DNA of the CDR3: TGTGCCAGCAGCTTGGCTTCCAGGGACAACGAGGAGTATTTT.

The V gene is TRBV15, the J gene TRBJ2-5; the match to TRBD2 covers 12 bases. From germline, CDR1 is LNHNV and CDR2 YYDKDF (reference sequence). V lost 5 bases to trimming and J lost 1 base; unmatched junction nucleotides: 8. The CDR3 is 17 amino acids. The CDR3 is CATSSLRTSGAQETQYF. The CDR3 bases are TGTGCCACCAGCTCGCTACGGACTAGCGGGGCCCAAGAGACCCAGTACTTC. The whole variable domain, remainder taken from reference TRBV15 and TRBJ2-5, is DAMVIQNPRYQVTQFGKPVTLSCSQTLNHNVMYWYQQKSSQAPKLLFHYYDKDFNNEADTPDNFQSRRPNTSFCFLDIRSPGLGDTAMYLCATSSLRTSGAQETQYFGPGTRLLVL.

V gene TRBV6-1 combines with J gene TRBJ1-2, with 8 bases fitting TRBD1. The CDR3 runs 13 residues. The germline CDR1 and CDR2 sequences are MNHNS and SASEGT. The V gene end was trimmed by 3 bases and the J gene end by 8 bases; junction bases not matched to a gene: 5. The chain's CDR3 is CASSEQGARGYTF. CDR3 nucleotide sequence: TGTGCCAGCAGTGAGCAGGGGGCACGGGGCTACACCTTC.

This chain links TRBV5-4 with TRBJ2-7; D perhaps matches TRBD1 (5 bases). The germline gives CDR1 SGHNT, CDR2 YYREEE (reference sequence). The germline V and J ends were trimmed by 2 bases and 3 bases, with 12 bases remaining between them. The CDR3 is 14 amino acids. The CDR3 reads CASSFQGTYYEQYF. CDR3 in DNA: TGTGCCAGCAGCTTTCAGGGCACCTACTACGAGCAGTACTTC.

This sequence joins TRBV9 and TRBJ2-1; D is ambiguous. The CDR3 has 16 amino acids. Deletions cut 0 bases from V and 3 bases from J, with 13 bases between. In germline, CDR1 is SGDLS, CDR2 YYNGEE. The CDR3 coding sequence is TGTGCCAGCAGCGTAGGTCCAGACAAAAACTACAATGAGCAGTTCTTC. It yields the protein CASSVGPDKNYNEQFF.

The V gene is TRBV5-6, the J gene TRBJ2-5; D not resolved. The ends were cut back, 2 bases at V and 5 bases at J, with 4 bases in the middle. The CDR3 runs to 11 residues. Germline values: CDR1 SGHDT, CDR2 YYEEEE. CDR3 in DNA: TGTGCCAGCAGCTTCTTGGAGACCCAGTACTTC. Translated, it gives CASSFLETQYF.

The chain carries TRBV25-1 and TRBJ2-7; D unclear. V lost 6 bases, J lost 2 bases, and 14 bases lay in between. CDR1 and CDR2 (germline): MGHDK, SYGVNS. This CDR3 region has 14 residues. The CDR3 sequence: CASRVRVLTYEQYF. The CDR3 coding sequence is TGTGCCAGCAGGGTCCGGGTTTTAACCTACGAGCAGTACTTC.